The clone carrying this T cell receptor (beta chain) turned up a few times. The entry originates in a study of blood T cell repertoires in COVID-19. At the level of the study: The United States, Italy and Spain provided the acute and convalescent COVID-19 samples. PBMCs, B-cell-depleted T cells, or T cells were the source of the cDNA or gDNA that made up the material.

In the study's own analysis: How many nucleated cells were present was estimated from reference gene primer amplification. TCRdb's table, derived via immunoSEQ multiplex PCR, lists solely in-frame clones and lacks some. Clone size and V and J calls were adopted from that table, with D and trimming inferred from the DNA. Found here are over 200,000 clones, roughly 88% of them singletons; the top ten hold around 30%. Trimming shortened V by 0 bases and J by 5 bases, and 14 bases separated the two germline ends. Germline V gene data show CDR1 as SGHRS and CDR2 as YFSETQ. The CDR3 totals 15 residues. The clonotype comes from a man aged 35 to 55 with acute or convalescent COVID-19. Sequencing input: peripheral blood. The V call is TRBV5-1, the J call TRBJ1-1, with D tentatively TRBD1 (6 bases). Here the CDR3 reads CASSLAGERSTEAFF. Here the CDR3 DNA reads TGCGCCAGCAGCTTGGCAGGGGAAAGGAGTACTGAAGCTTTCTTT.